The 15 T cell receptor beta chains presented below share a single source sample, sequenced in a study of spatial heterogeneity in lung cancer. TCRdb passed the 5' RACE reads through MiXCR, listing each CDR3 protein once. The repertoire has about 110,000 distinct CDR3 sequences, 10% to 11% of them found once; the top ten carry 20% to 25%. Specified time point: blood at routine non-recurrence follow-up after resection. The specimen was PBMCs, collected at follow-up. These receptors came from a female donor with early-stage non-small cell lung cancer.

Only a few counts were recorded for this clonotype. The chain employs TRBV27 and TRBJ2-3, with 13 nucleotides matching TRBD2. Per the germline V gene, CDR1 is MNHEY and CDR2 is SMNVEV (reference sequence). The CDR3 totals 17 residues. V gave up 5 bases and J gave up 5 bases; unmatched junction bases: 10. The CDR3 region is CASSGPGLAGIIDTQYF. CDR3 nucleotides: TGTGCCAGCAGTGGTCCGGGACTAGCGGGGATCATAGATACGCAGTATTTT.

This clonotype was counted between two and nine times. The chain's CDR3 is CASSLDRRLEKLFF. In DNA, the CDR3 is TGTGCCAGCAGCTTGGACAGGAGACTAGAAAAACTGTTTTTT. The V call is TRBV5-4, the J call TRBJ1-4, with a weak D call TRBD1 (5 bases). Germline CDR1 and CDR2: SGHNT and YYREEE (reference sequence). The CDR3 sequence is 14 residues long. V shed 0 bases and J shed 8 bases, with 11 bases lying between them.

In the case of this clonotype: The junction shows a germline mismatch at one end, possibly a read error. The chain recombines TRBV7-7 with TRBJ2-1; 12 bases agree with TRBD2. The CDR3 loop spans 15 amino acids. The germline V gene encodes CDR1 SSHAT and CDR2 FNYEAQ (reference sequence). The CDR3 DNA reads TGTGCTAGCAGCGCACTAGCGGGAGGAAACAATGAGCAGTTCTTC. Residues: CASSALAGGNNEQFF.

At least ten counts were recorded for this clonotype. CDR3 sequence reads: CASSQDLGTGLNQPQHF. In DNA form, the CDR3 reads TGCGCCAGCAGCCAAGATTTGGGTACAGGGCTCAATCAGCCCCAGCATTTT. The rearrangement links TRBV4-3 to TRBJ1-5, with TRBD1 as a possible D gene (6 bases). CDR1 is LGHNA and CDR2 is YSLEER in the germline V gene. CDR3 length equals 17 residues. Trimming cost V 0 bases and J 3 bases, with 15 bases left between them.

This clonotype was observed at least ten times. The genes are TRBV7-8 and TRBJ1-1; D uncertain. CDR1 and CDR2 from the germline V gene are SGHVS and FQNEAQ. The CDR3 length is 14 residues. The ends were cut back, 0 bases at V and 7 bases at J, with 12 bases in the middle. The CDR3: CASSLARLSGEAFF. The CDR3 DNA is TGTGCCAGCAGCTTAGCCCGGCTGAGCGGTGAAGCTTTCTTT.

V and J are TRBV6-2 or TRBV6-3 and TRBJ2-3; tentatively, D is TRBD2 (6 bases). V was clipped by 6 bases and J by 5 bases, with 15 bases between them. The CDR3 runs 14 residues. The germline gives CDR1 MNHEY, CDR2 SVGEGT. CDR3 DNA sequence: TGTGCCAGCAGAGTGGCGGGATCGAGAGATACGCAGTATTTT. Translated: CASRVAGSRDTQYF.

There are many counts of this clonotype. The CDR3 DNA reads TGCGCCAGCAGCTTGTCGGGCAGAGCCTCTAACTATGGCTACACCTTC. This codes for CASSLSGRASNYGYTF. This chain joins TRBV5-1 and TRBJ1-2; D ambiguous. The germline gives CDR1 SGHRS, CDR2 YFSETQ. CDR3 length: 16 residues. Trimming removed 1 base at V and 0 bases at J, with 13 bases between.

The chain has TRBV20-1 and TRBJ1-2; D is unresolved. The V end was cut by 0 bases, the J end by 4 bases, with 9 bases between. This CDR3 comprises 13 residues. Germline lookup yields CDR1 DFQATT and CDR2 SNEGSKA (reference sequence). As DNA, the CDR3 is TGCAGTGCTAGAGATTTCCGCGTCTATGGCTACACCTTC. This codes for CSARDFRVYGYTF.

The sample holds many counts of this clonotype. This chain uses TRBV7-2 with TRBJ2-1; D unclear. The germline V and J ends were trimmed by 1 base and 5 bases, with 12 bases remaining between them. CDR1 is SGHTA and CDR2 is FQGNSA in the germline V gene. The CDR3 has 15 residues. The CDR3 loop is CASSLGGYTNNEQFF. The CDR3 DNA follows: TGTGCCAGCAGCTTAGGTGGTTACACAAACAATGAGCAGTTCTTC.

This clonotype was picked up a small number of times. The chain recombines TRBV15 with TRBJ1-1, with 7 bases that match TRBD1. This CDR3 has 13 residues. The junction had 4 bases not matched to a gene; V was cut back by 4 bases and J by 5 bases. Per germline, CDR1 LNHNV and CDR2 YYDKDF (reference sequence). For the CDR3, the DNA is TGTGCCACCAGCAAGGGACAGAAAACTGAAGCTTTCTTT. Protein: CATSKGQKTEAFF.

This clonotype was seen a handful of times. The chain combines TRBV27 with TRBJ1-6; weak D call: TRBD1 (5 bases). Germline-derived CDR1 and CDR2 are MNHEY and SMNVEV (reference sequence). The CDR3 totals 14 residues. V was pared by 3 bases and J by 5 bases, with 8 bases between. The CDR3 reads CASSFGQNNSPLHF. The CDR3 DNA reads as TGTGCCAGCAGTTTCGGACAAAATAATTCACCCCTCCACTTT.

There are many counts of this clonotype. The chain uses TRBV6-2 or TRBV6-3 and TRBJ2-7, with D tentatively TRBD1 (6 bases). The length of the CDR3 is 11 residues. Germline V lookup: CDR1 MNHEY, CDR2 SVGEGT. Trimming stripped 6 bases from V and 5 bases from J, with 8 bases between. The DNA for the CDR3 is TGTGCCAGCAGCCAGGGGAACGAGCAGTACGTC. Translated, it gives CASSQGNEQYV.

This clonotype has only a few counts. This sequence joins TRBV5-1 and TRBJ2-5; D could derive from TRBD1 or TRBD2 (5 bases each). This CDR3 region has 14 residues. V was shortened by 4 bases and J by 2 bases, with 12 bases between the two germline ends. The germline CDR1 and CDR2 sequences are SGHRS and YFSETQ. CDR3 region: CASSLLGEQETQYF. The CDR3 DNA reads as TGCGCCAGCAGCCTCCTAGGGGAGCAAGAGACCCAGTACTTC. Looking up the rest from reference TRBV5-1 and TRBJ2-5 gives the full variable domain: KAGVTQTPRYLIKTRGQQVTLSCSPISGHRSVSWYQQTPGQGLQFLFEYFSETQRNKGNFPGRFSGRQFSNSRSEMNVSTLELGDSALYLCASSLLGEQETQYFGPGTRLLVL.

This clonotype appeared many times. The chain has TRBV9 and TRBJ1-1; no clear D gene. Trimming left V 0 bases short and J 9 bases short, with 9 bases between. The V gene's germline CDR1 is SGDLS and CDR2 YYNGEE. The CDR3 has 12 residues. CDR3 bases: TGTGCCAGCAGCGTAGTTACAGAAAAAGCTTTCTTT. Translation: CASSVVTEKAFF.

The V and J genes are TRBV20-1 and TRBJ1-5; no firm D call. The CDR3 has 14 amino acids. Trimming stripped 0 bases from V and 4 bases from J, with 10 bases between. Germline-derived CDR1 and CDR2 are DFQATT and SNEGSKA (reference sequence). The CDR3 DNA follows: TGCAGTGCTAGAGATACTACCACAAATCAGCCCCAGCATTTT. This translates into CSARDTTTNQPQHF.